Detailed here is one T cell receptor (beta chain). A read error may account for a junction end that differs from germline. This entry comes from a study of blood T cells in healthy people across ages. Sample-barcoded 5' priming and a J-beta primer mix drove a second PCR of roughly 6 to 12 cycles. In TCRdb, the 5' RACE reads were re-called with MiXCR into one record per CDR3 protein. Of about 970,000 distinct CDR3 sequences in the sample, roughly 47% were seen once. CDR1 is MDHEN and CDR2 is SYDVKM in the germline V gene. CDR3 length: 18 amino acids. Sequenced sample: blood. The V and J genes are TRBV28 and TRBJ2-6, with TRBD2 matching 7 bases. The TCR comes from a woman in her sixties in good health. This chain's CDR3 is CASSSPPGGKSGANVLTF. For the CDR3, the DNA is TGTGCCAGCAGTTCCCCCCCGGGGGGTAAGTCTGGAGCCAACGTCCTGACTTTC.